This record looks at one T cell receptor beta chain sequence and its context. This sample is part of a study of blood T cell repertoires in COVID-19. About the research overall: Both acute and convalescent COVID-19 samples were obtained from the United States, Italy and Spain.

Here immunoSEQ multiplex PCR was the method, and the copy in TCRdb shows in-frame clones only, minus some. Among roughly 250,000 clones listed, roughly 86% were seen once. The sequence came from a woman aged 45-65 years with acute or convalescent COVID-19. Sequences were obtained from peripheral blood.

The CDR3 here is CASGNRGNEQFF. The CDR3 region has the DNA TGTGCCAGCGGGAACAGGGGCAATGAGCAGTTCTTC. The chain recombines TRBV6-5 with TRBJ2-1, with 7 bases lining up with TRBD1. In germline, CDR1 is MNHEY, CDR2 SVGAGI. The CDR3 sequence is 12 residues long. V shed 8 bases, J shed 6 bases, and the junction held 4 bases outside the gene matches.